The clone carrying this T cell receptor (beta chain) was seen more than once but under ten times. Its specificity is unknown. This sample stems from a study of T cells in Graves' hyperthyroidism and ophthalmopathy. Study-wide results and caveats: Blood also showed most of the thyroid clonotypes that were expanded above 0.001.

RNA transcripts gave rise to amplified TCR beta CDR3 regions. HTBI primers were the set used in a first-round RT-PCR of the TCR CDR3. From the multiplex PCR reads, TCRdb called clonotypes with MiXCR, one entry per CDR3 protein. The sample contains a few hundred thousand distinct CDR3 sequences, over 15% of which appear only once. The specimen was blood. The TCR originated in a woman aged 55-69 years with Graves' ophthalmopathy.

CDR3 region: CASSSNTRGLAGGDTQYF. CDR3 DNA sequence: TGTGCCAGCAGCTCCAACACAAGGGGACTAGCGGGAGGTGATACGCAGTATTTT. V gene TRBV9 combines with J gene TRBJ2-3, with 15 positions matching TRBD2. From germline, CDR1 is SGDLS and CDR2 YYNGEE. The CDR3 loop spans 18 amino acids. Germline trimming cut 4 bases from V and 6 bases from J; bases unmatched to any gene: 12.